This paragraph reports one T cell receptor (beta chain). Here immunoSEQ multiplex PCR was the method, and the copy in TCRdb shows in-frame clones only, minus some. In the table there are about 59,000 clones, around 90% of which are singletons. These data originate in a study of T cells in localized non-small cell lung cancer. Germline-derived CDR1 and CDR2 are GTSNPN and SVGIG (reference sequence). The length of the CDR3 is 14 residues. V lost 2 bases, J lost 0 bases, and 2 bases stayed unmatched. The specimen was peripheral blood, collected before any cancer treatment. The chain is built from TRBV30 and TRBJ2-5; 8 nucleotides line up with TRBD2. The sequence came from a woman between 40 and 69 years old with stage I lung adenocarcinoma. Here the CDR3 DNA reads TGTGCCTGGAGTCCGGGACTAGACCAAGAGACCCAGTACTTC. The encoded protein is CAWSPGLDQETQYF.